A selection of T cell receptor beta chains follows, all from one sample in a study of beta chain features in type 1 diabetes. The table came from immunoSEQ multiplex PCR; TCRdb's copy has only in-frame clones and leaves some out. The sample includes about 700,000 clones, around 15% of them seen just once. Sequenced: naive CD4+ T cells from blood. Receptors originate from a man younger than 30 with type 1 diabetes. The CDR3 runs from the conserved cysteine through the conserved F or W. Each record gives: J gene, D gene, clone size, V gene, CDR3 DNA, CDR3 protein. The D gene is left open where the match is weak. Size is omitted from some rows. Given values are once, few, many or a class for expanded clones.

j_gene: TRBJ2-7; d_gene: NA; abundance: NA; v_gene: TRBV6-5; CDR3nt: TGTGCCAGCAGTTACTCGGGGCAATCCTACGAGCAGTACTTC; CDR3aa: CASSYSGQSYEQYF
j_gene: TRBJ2-1; d_gene: TRBD2; abundance: NA; v_gene: TRBV19; CDR3nt: TGTGCCAGTAGTATCGGCCGACGGGGAGGGTCATTTGGGGATGAGCAGTTCTTC; CDR3aa: CASSIGRRGGSFGDEQFF
j_gene: TRBJ2-2; d_gene: TRBD1; abundance: few; v_gene: TRBV12-5; CDR3nt: TGTGCTAGTGGTTCCCTGGGACAGTACCACAACACCGGGGAGCTGTTTTTT; CDR3aa: CASGSLGQYHNTGELFF
j_gene: TRBJ1-2; d_gene: NA; abundance: NA; v_gene: TRBV30; CDR3nt: TGTGCCTGGAGTGTAGACACGAACTATGGCTACACCTTC; CDR3aa: CAWSVDTNYGYTF
j_gene: TRBJ1-2; d_gene: NA; abundance: few; v_gene: TRBV28; CDR3nt: TGTGCCAGCAGTTCTCCGCAGGGAACCTATGGCTACACCTTC; CDR3aa: CASSSPQGTYGYTF
j_gene: TRBJ2-5; d_gene: NA; abundance: NA; v_gene: TRBV15; CDR3nt: TGTGCCACCAGCAGAGATGGGGGGCCACAAGAGACCCAGTACTTC; CDR3aa: CATSRDGGPQETQYF
j_gene: TRBJ1-2; d_gene: NA; abundance: few; v_gene: TRBV7-2; CDR3nt: TGTGCCAGCAGCGAAGTTATCGGAGGCTACACCTTC; CDR3aa: CASSEVIGGYTF
j_gene: TRBJ1-2; d_gene: NA; abundance: few; v_gene: TRBV7-6; CDR3nt: TGTGCCAGCAGCCCGCAGGGGCCAGGAGGCGCCTATGGCTACACCTTC; CDR3aa: CASSPQGPGGAYGYTF
j_gene: TRBJ1-3; d_gene: NA; abundance: many; v_gene: TRBV7-9; CDR3nt: TGTGCCAGCAGCACTAACGGAAACACCATATATTTT; CDR3aa: CASSTNGNTIYF
j_gene: TRBJ2-5; d_gene: TRBD2; abundance: NA; v_gene: TRBV28; CDR3nt: TGTGCCAGCAGTTTACGGGGGGTAGAGACCCAGTACTTC; CDR3aa: CASSLRGVETQYF
j_gene: TRBJ2-1; d_gene: TRBD1; abundance: few; v_gene: TRBV29-1; CDR3nt: TGCAGCGTTGATGAGGGGGCTGGTGAGCAGTTCTTC; CDR3aa: CSVDEGAGEQFF
j_gene: TRBJ2-7; d_gene: NA; abundance: NA; v_gene: TRBV10-1; CDR3nt: TGCGCCAGCAGTGGGGGTACCGGCTCCTACGAGCAGTACTTC; CDR3aa: CASSGGTGSYEQYF
j_gene: TRBJ1-1; d_gene: NA; abundance: NA; v_gene: TRBV15; CDR3nt: TGTGCCACCAGCGGCCACTATGAAGCTTTCTTT; CDR3aa: CATSGHYEAFF
j_gene: TRBJ1-1; d_gene: NA; abundance: few; v_gene: TRBV30; CDR3nt: TGTGCCTGGAGTTTACTCGGGTTAGGTGAAGCTTTCTTT; CDR3aa: CAWSLLGLGEAFF
j_gene: TRBJ1-4; d_gene: NA; abundance: NA; v_gene: TRBV5-1; CDR3nt: TGCGCCAGCAGCCACCGAGGACCGGATAATGAAAAACTGTTTTTT; CDR3aa: CASSHRGPDNEKLFF
j_gene: TRBJ2-1; d_gene: NA; abundance: few; v_gene: TRBV10-3; CDR3nt: TGTGCCATCAGTGACCCACCGCCTGGGGGCAACAATGAGCAGTTCTTC; CDR3aa: CAISDPPPGGNNEQFF
j_gene: TRBJ2-5; d_gene: NA; abundance: few; v_gene: TRBV18; CDR3nt: TGTGCCAGCTCACCACCCATTGTACAAGAGACCCAGTACTTC; CDR3aa: CASSPPIVQETQYF
j_gene: TRBJ2-7; d_gene: NA; abundance: NA; v_gene: TRBV15; CDR3nt: TGTGCCACCAGCAGTTTGATCGAGCCGGGGGTTCGCGGCGAGCAGTACTTC; CDR3aa: CATSSLIEPGVRGEQYF
j_gene: TRBJ2-3; d_gene: NA; abundance: NA; v_gene: TRBV28; CDR3nt: TGTGCCAGCAAAACAGACTTCACAGATACGCAGTATTTT; CDR3aa: CASKTDFTDTQYF
j_gene: TRBJ1-5; d_gene: NA; abundance: few; v_gene: TRBV6-5; CDR3nt: TGTGCCAGCAGTTCTATCCCGGGGGGGGAGGCTCAGCCCCAGCATTTT; CDR3aa: CASSSIPGGEAQPQHF
j_gene: TRBJ2-3; d_gene: TRBD2; abundance: NA; v_gene: TRBV6-5; CDR3nt: TGTGCCAGCAGTTACTTCCCGGGGGGGCCGGATACGCAGTATTTT; CDR3aa: CASSYFPGGPDTQYF
j_gene: TRBJ2-1; d_gene: NA; abundance: NA; v_gene: TRBV4-1; CDR3nt: TGCGCCAGCAGCCAAGTGGTACTAGCCCTTTCCTACAATGAGCAGTTCTTC; CDR3aa: CASSQVVLALSYNEQFF
j_gene: TRBJ1-2; d_gene: NA; abundance: NA; v_gene: TRBV13; CDR3nt: TGTGCCAGCAGCTTAAAGGAATGGCCCTCCTACACCTTC; CDR3aa: CASSLKEWPSYTF
j_gene: TRBJ2-5; d_gene: NA; abundance: few; v_gene: TRBV9; CDR3nt: TGTGCCAGCAGCGTGTCGTCCTCCGAGACCCAGTACTTC; CDR3aa: CASSVSSSETQYF